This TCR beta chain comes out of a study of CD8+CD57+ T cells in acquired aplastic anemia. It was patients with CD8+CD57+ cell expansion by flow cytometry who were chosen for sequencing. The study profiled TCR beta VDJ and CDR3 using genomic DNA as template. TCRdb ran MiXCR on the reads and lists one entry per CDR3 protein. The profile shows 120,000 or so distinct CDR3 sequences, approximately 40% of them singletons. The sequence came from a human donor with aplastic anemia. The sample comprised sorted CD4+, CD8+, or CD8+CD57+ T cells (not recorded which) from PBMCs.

As DNA, the CDR3 is TGTGCCACCAGCCCAGCCCTTGGTGAGGGGGGGGAGCTGTTTTTT. Translated, it gives CATSPALGEGGELFF. This chain links TRBV15 with TRBJ2-2, with D possibly being TRBD1 or TRBD2 (5 bases each). The germline V gene encodes CDR1 LNHNV and CDR2 YYDKDF (reference sequence). This CDR3 spans 15 amino acids. Deletions cut 5 bases from V and 8 bases from J, with 18 bases between.